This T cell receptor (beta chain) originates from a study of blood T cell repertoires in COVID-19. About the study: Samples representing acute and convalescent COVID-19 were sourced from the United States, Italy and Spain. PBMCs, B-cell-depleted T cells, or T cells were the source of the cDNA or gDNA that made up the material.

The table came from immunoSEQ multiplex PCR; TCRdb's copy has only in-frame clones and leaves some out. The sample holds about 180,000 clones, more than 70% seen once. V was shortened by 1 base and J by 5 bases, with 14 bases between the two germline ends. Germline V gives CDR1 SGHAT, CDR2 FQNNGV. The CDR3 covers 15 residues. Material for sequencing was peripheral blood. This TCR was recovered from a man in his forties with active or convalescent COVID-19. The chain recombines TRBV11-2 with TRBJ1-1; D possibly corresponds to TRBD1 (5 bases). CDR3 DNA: TGTGCCAGCAGCTTAGTTTGGGGGGTGAGAACTGAAGCTTTCTTT. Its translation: CASSLVWGVRTEAFF.